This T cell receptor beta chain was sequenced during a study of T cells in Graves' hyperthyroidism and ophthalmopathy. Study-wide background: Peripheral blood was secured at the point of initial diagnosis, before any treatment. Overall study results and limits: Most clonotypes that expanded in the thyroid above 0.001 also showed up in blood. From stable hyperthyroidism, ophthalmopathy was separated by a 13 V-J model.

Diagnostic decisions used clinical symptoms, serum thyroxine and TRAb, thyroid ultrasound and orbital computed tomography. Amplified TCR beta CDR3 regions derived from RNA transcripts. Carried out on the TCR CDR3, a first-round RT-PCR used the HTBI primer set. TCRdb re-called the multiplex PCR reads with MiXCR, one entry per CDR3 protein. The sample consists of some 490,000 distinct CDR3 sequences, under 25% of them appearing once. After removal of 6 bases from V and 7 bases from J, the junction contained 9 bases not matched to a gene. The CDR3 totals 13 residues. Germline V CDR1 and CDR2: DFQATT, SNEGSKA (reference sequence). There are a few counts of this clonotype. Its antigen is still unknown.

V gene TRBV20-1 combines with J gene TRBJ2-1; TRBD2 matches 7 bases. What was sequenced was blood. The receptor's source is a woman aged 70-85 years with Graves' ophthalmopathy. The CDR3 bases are TGCAGTGCCGAGGGAGGGCCGGGAAATGAGCAGTTCTTC. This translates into CSAEGGPGNEQFF.